The 10 T cell receptor beta chains in this list originate from one sample, sequenced in a study of shared clonotypes between healthy human individuals. Libraries were prepared by immunoSEQ multiplex PCR; TCRdb keeps only in-frame clonotypes and omits some of them. This table has 1,400,000 or so clones, roughly 98.5% appearing once. The sample consisted of naive CD4+ T cells sorted from blood. The subset here: CD45RA+ positively selected. These receptors were taken from a man aged 25-45 years in good health.

V gene TRBV28 combines with J gene TRBJ1-2; 7 nucleotides match TRBD1. In germline, CDR1 is MDHEN, CDR2 SYDVKM. The CDR3 is made up of 13 amino acids. The trim removed 5 bases at V and 7 bases at J, leaving 7 bases unmatched. CDR3 nucleotide sequence: TGTGCCAGCAGTCTGGGACAGATGAGTGGCTACACCTTC. Amino acids: CASSLGQMSGYTF.

The chain employs TRBV19 and TRBJ1-5, with D tentatively TRBD1 (6 bases). V lost 6 bases to trimming and J lost 4 bases, with 13 bases between them. The CDR3 is made up of 14 amino acids. Germline V gene data show CDR1 as LNHDA and CDR2 as SQIVND (reference sequence). CDR3 protein: CASSFNRDNQPQHF. The CDR3 region has the DNA TGTGCCAGTAGCTTTAACAGGGATAATCAGCCCCAGCATTTT.

V usage is TRBV11-1 and J usage is TRBJ2-7, with a possible D match to TRBD2 (5 bases). Between the trimmed V and J ends, which lost 1 base and 3 bases, there was a span of 7 bases. This CDR3 spans 13 amino acids. Germline values: CDR1 SGHAT, CDR2 FQDESV (reference sequence). The CDR3 coding sequence is TGTGCCAGCAGCTTAGGTCGGGGCTACGAGCAGTACTTC. It codes for CASSLGRGYEQYF.

The rearrangement links TRBV7-9 to TRBJ2-1; possible D gene TRBD1, 6 bases. Germline V CDR1 and CDR2: SEHNR, FQNEAQ (reference sequence). CDR3 size: 15 residues. V lost 1 base and J 5 bases, leaving 12 bases between the germline ends. For the CDR3, the DNA is TGTGCCAGCAGCTTAGGGGCAGGGGAGCACAATGAGCAGTTCTTC. It yields the protein CASSLGAGEHNEQFF.

The rearrangement joins TRBV6-1 to TRBJ1-4, with 7 bases matching TRBD1. There are 15 residues in the CDR3. V dropped 4 bases and J dropped 2; count of bases not matched to a gene: 4. Germline V gene lookup returns CDR1 MNHNS and CDR2 SASEGT. CDR3 region: CASSGQGLTNEKLFF. The CDR3 nucleotides are TGTGCCAGCAGTGGACAGGGTCTCACTAATGAAAAACTGTTTTTT.

The CDR3 is CASRQTATNEKLFF. The CDR3 nucleotides are TGTGCCAGCAGGCAGACAGCAACTAATGAAAAACTGTTTTTT. The gene calls are TRBV6-5 and TRBJ1-4, with D possibly TRBD1 on 5 matching bases. Looked up from germline, CDR1 is MNHEY and CDR2 is SVGAGI. The V and J ends lost 6 bases and 0 bases respectively, with 8 bases between them. The CDR3 runs 14 residues.

The chain links TRBV14 to TRBJ2-7; 11 bases match TRBD2. Germline CDR1 SGHDN, CDR2 FVKESK. The CDR3 extends over 16 amino acids. J lost 5 bases, V lost 4 bases, and 10 bases had no gene match. CDR3 coding DNA: TGTGCCAGCAGCCGCCTTAGCGGGAGGGCCGTGGACGAGCAGTACTTC. This gives the protein CASSRLSGRAVDEQYF.

This chain links TRBV28 with TRBJ1-2, with D possibly being TRBD1 (5 bases). V lost 5 bases, J lost 4 bases, and 14 bases lay in between. Germline V CDR1 and CDR2: MDHEN, SYDVKM. The CDR3 runs 14 residues. The CDR3 DNA is TGTGCCAGCAGTCCGGGACTCGGGGGCTATGGCTACACCTTC. Translating it yields CASSPGLGGYGYTF.

V gene TRBV7-2 combines with J gene TRBJ1-2; 7 bases map to TRBD1. The CDR3 extends over 15 amino acids. V trimming: 5 bases; J trimming: 5 bases; junction bases outside the gene matches: 11. CDR1 is SGHTA and CDR2 is FQGNSA in the germline V gene. The CDR3 spells CASSPSQGREYGYTF. DNA for the CDR3: TGTGCCAGCAGCCCGTCACAGGGGCGGGAGTATGGCTACACCTTC. The whole variable domain, remainder taken from reference TRBV7-2 and TRBJ1-2, is GAGVSQSPSNKVTEKGKDVELRCDPISGHTALYWYRQSLGQGLEFLIYFQGNSAPDKSGLPSDRFSAERTGGSVSTLTIQRTQQEDSAVYLCASSPSQGREYGYTFGSGTRLTVV.

Worth noting for this clone: Other DNA sequences within the sample encode an identical CDR3. V usage is TRBV7-2 and J usage is TRBJ1-1; D is perhaps TRBD1 (5 bases). There are 14 residues in the CDR3. Germline CDR1 reads SGHTA; CDR2 reads FQGNSA. Trimming pared 5 bases from V and 1 base from J, leaving 11 bases between. The CDR3: CASSLGRRNTEAFF. The CDR3 coding sequence is TGTGCCAGCAGCCTGGGACGGAGGAACACTGAAGCTTTCTTT.